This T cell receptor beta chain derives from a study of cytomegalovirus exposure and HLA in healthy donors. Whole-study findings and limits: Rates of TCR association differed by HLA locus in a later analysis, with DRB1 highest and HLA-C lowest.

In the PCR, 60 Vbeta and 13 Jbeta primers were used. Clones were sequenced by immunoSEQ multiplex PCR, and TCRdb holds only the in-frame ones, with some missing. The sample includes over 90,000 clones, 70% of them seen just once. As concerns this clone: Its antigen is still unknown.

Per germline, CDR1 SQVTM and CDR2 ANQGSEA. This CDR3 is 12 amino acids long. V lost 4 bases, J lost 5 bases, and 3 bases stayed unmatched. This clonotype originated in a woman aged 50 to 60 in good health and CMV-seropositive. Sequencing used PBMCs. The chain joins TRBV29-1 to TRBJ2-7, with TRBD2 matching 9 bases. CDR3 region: CSVVAGEDEQYF. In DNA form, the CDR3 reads TGCAGCGTTGTAGCGGGAGAAGACGAGCAGTACTTC.